This TCR beta chain is from a study of cytomegalovirus exposure and HLA in healthy donors. Study-level information: Unique TCR beta sequences numbering about 100 million came from about 180 million T cells in an earlier analysis.

13 Jbeta primers and 60 Vbeta primers were used for the PCR. Sequencing used immunoSEQ multiplex PCR; TCRdb keeps in-frame clones, though not all of them. The sample lists more than 85,000 clones, under 75% seen once, with 1.2% in the top ten. Germline V gene data show CDR1 as SGHRS and CDR2 as YFSETQ. The CDR3 has 16 amino acids. A word on this clone: At one end the junction does not follow the germline gene, possibly because of a read error.

The rearrangement joins TRBV5-1 to TRBJ2-1; 13 bases align to TRBD2. The origin of this receptor is a female donor in good health and CMV-seronegative. Sequencing used PBMCs. CDR3 region: CASTLGGLAGYNEQFF. CDR3 in DNA: TGCGCCAGCACCTTGGGGGGACTAGCGGGGTACAATGAGCAGTTCTTC.